The next 24 T cell receptor beta chains were all read from a single sample in a study of T cell responses to AZD1222 COVID-19 vaccine (dated by TCRdb to about 2021). The time point label of this sample denotes: baseline before first vaccination. Libraries came from the immunoSEQ multiplex PCR assay. The immuneACCESS repertoire file appears here via TCRdb, limited to in-frame rearrangements. These files lack a portion of the clones; in checked studies, under half of the deficit traces to unresolved V genes, and the cause of the others is not known. A total of more than 250,000 clones appear in this sample, 80% to 95% of them only once. The biggest ten clones account for 0.55% of the sample. This material consisted of peripheral blood, taken on day 0 of AZD1222 vaccination. The receptor source for this set is an adult in good health.

The chain uses TRBV19 and TRBJ2-2; 8 nucleotides agree with TRBD2. CDR1 and CDR2 from the germline V gene are LNHDA and SQIVND (reference sequence). V was clipped by 2 bases and J by 7 bases; unmatched bases: 9. The CDR3 sequence is 16 residues long. The CDR3 DNA follows: TGTGCCAGTAGTATACAAGATAGCGGGGTTCTCGGGGAGCTGTTTTTT. Translation gives CASSIQDSGVLGELFF.

This clone appeared a single time. The rearrangement links TRBV3-1 (or the pseudogene TRBV3-2) to TRBJ1-3; D is ambiguous. CDR1 LGHDT and CDR2 YNNKEL come from the germline V gene (reference sequence). V was pared by 1 base and J by 4 bases, with 8 bases between. This CDR3 has 14 amino acids. CDR3 loop: CASSQGTGGNTIYF. CDR3 DNA sequence: TGTGCCAGCAGCCAAGGAACCGGAGGAAACACCATATATTTT.

The CDR3 region is CASTWGRQGTSGANVLTF. The CDR3 nucleotides read TGTGCCAGCACCTGGGGGAGACAGGGGACCTCTGGGGCCAACGTCCTGACTTTC. The rearrangement links TRBV5-4 to TRBJ2-6, with 8 bases matching TRBD1. This CDR3 is built from 18 residues. Germline CDR1 and CDR2: SGHNT and YYREEE (reference sequence). Trimming removed 6 bases from V and 0 bases from J; junction bases left unmatched: 11.

This clone was seen more than once but under ten times. This chain joins TRBV28 and TRBJ1-5, with D unresolved. This CDR3 is built from 12 residues. Germline CDR1 and CDR2: MDHEN and SYDVKM. V was shortened by 7 bases and J by 4 bases, with 8 bases between the two germline ends. The CDR3 nucleotides are TGTGCCAGCAACCCAACGAATCAGCCCCAGCATTTT. It translates to CASNPTNQPQHF.

The V and J genes are TRBV2 and TRBJ2-7; 10 bases agree with TRBD1. Germline V gene data show CDR1 as SNHLY and CDR2 as FYNNEI. With 7 bases clipped from V and 0 bases from J, the junction kept 3 bases outside the gene matches. The CDR3 sequence is 14 residues long. This CDR3 is CASTGDRGSYEQYF. The DNA for the CDR3 is TGTGCCAGCACAGGGGACAGGGGCTCCTACGAGCAGTACTTC.

The chain has TRBV2 and TRBJ1-5; D is unresolved. Germline V gives CDR1 SNHLY, CDR2 FYNNEI. V was clipped by 1 base and J by 2 bases, with 6 bases between them. The CDR3 is 14 residues long. CDR3 nucleotides: TGTGCCAGCAGTGAAGAGCGGGGCAATCAGCCCCAGCATTTT. Translation gives CASSEERGNQPQHF.

The chain has TRBV14 and TRBJ1-2; 7 nucleotides line up with TRBD1. With 1 base clipped from V and 8 bases from J, the junction kept 4 bases outside the gene matches. The CDR3 is made up of 13 amino acids. Germline-derived CDR1 and CDR2 are SGHDN and FVKESK. The CDR3 sequence: CASSQGYRGGYTF. The CDR3 DNA is TGTGCCAGCAGCCAAGGATACAGGGGCGGCTACACCTTC.

The V gene is TRBV28, the J gene TRBJ1-2, with D possibly TRBD1 on 5 matching bases. Germline CDR1 MDHEN, CDR2 SYDVKM. V was pared by 5 bases and J by 1 base, with 17 bases between. The CDR3 is 16 amino acids. CDR3 sequence: CASSQLNRDRNYGYTF. CDR3 coding DNA: TGTGCCAGCAGTCAACTAAATAGGGACCGTAACTATGGCTACACCTTC.

This clone has at least ten counts. In the same sample, other DNA sequences code for this CDR3. This chain joins TRBV7-2 and TRBJ1-5; D is undetermined. CDR3 length: 13 amino acids. Germline V gene lookup returns CDR1 SGHTA and CDR2 FQGNSA. The V and J ends lost 1 base and 4 bases respectively, with 5 bases between them. CDR3 region: CASSLGLNQPQHF. The CDR3 DNA sequence: TGTGCCAGCAGCTTAGGGTTAAATCAGCCCCAGCATTTT.

The chain combines TRBV7-6 with TRBJ1-1; no definite D call. Trimming removed 6 bases from V and 0 bases from J, with 11 bases in between. This CDR3 has 14 amino acids. Germline CDR1 reads SGHVS; CDR2 reads FNYEAQ. The CDR3 protein is CASSTREMNTEAFF. The CDR3 nucleotides are TGTGCCAGCAGTACAAGAGAGATGAACACTGAAGCTTTCTTT.

This chain links TRBV19 with TRBJ1-5; D may be TRBD1 (5 bases). This CDR3 is 13 amino acids long. CDR1 and CDR2 from the germline V gene are LNHDA and SQIVND (reference sequence). Trimming cost V 1 base and J 6 bases, with 7 bases left between them. The CDR3 reads CASSIVRAQPQHF. The CDR3 nucleotides are TGTGCCAGTAGTATAGTCAGGGCTCAGCCCCAGCATTTT.

This clone was detected once. The chain is built from TRBV15 and TRBJ2-3, with D perhaps given as TRBD1 or TRBD2 (5 bases each). The CDR3 is made up of 17 amino acids. V lost 0 bases to trimming and J lost 0 bases, with 13 bases between them. Germline V lookup: CDR1 LNHNV, CDR2 YYDKDF (reference sequence). DNA of the CDR3: TGTGCCACCAGCAGAGATATTTCGGGGCTTAGCACAGATACGCAGTATTTT. Protein product: CATSRDISGLSTDTQYF.

This sequence joins TRBV12-3 or TRBV12-4 and TRBJ1-2; D unresolved. V was cut by 6 bases and J by 4 bases, with 9 bases left in between. This CDR3 is built from 12 residues. CDR3 nucleotide sequence: TGTGCCAGCAGCCCGGGATTCTATGGCTACACCTTC. Its protein product is CASSPGFYGYTF.

The chain has TRBV3-1 (or the pseudogene TRBV3-2) and TRBJ1-5; D is ambiguous. Germline V lookup: CDR1 LGHDT, CDR2 YNNKEL (reference sequence). Trimming pared 2 bases from V and 9 bases from J, leaving 8 bases between. The CDR3 covers 12 residues. DNA for the CDR3: TGTGCCAGCAGCCAATCCGGTCGGCCCCAGCATTTT. Protein product: CASSQSGRPQHF.

This clone was counted once. The chain has TRBV20-1 and TRBJ2-7; D perhaps matches TRBD2 (5 bases). Per the germline V gene, CDR1 is DFQATT and CDR2 is SNEGSKA (reference sequence). This CDR3 comprises 10 residues. CDR3 region: CSPTGNTQYF. The CDR3 DNA reads TGCAGCCCCACCGGGAATACGCAGTACTTC.

The V and J genes are TRBV27 and TRBJ2-5, with D possibly TRBD1 on 6 matching bases. CDR1 and CDR2 (germline): MNHEY, SMNVEV (reference sequence). This CDR3 is 13 amino acids long. The germline V and J ends were trimmed by 7 bases and 5 bases, with 14 bases remaining between them. The CDR3 loop is CASTGQWGETQYF. The CDR3 nucleotides are TGTGCCAGCACCGGACAGTGGGGGGAGACCCAGTACTTC.

The V and J genes are TRBV4-3 and TRBJ1-3, with D unclear. CDR3 length: 14 residues. CDR1 is LGHNA, CDR2 YSLEER, per germline. With 1 base removed from V and 4 bases from J, the gap between germline ends came to 8 bases. The CDR3 DNA reads TGCGCCAGCAGCCAAGCCGGGTCGGGAAACACCATATATTTT. It yields the protein CASSQAGSGNTIYF.

The chain employs TRBV2 and TRBJ2-7, with D uncertain. The V end was cut by 0 bases, the J end by 7 bases, with 4 bases between. The CDR3 is made up of 11 amino acids. The germline V gene has CDR1 SNHLY and CDR2 FYNNEI. CDR3 residues: CASSEAGEQYF. The CDR3 DNA is TGTGCCAGCAGTGAAGCGGGAGAGCAGTACTTC.

The chain links TRBV7-2 to TRBJ2-7, with TRBD2 as a possible D gene (5 bases). This CDR3 spans 13 amino acids. The V and J ends lost 3 bases and 7 bases respectively, with 13 bases between them. Germline V gene data show CDR1 as SGHTA and CDR2 as FQGNSA. This CDR3 is CASSFPGPGEQYF. DNA of the CDR3: TGTGCCAGCAGCTTTCCGGGCCCGGGGGAGCAGTACTTC.

This chain joins TRBV3-1 (or the pseudogene TRBV3-2) and TRBJ1-1; 8 positions agree with TRBD1. This CDR3 region has 17 residues. With V trimmed by 0 bases and J by 5 bases, 11 bases remained unmatched. In germline, CDR1 is LGHDT, CDR2 YNNKEL (reference sequence). The DNA for the CDR3 is TGTGCCAGCAGCCAAGATGGGTCGACAGGGGATCAGACTGAAGCTTTCTTT. Translated: CASSQDGSTGDQTEAFF.

About this clone: Other DNA sequences of this sample code for an identical CDR3. The chain carries TRBV30 and TRBJ2-7; unclear D gene. Germline CDR1 is GTSNPN and CDR2 is SVGIG (reference sequence). This CDR3 contains 12 residues. V lost 0 bases, J lost 4 bases, and 7 bases lay in between. CDR3 DNA sequence: TGTGCCTGGAGTGTAGGAAGTTACGAGCAGTACTTC. It codes for CAWSVGSYEQYF.

The chain uses TRBV27 and TRBJ2-7, with D perhaps matching TRBD1 (5 bases). The CDR3 extends over 15 amino acids. CDR1 is MNHEY and CDR2 is SMNVEV in the germline V gene (reference sequence). Trimming took 3 bases from V and 7 from J, leaving 19 bases between them. In DNA form, the CDR3 reads TGTGCCAGCAGTTTGGGGCGAGCCCGACTCGGGGAGCAGTACTTC. Its protein product is CASSLGRARLGEQYF.

V usage is TRBV3-1 (or the pseudogene TRBV3-2) and J usage is TRBJ2-3; 9 bases agree with TRBD2. J gave up 0 bases and V 4 bases, and 5 bases lay outside the gene matches. CDR1 LGHDT and CDR2 YNNKEL come from the germline V gene (reference sequence). The CDR3 is 16 residues long. The CDR3 DNA follows: TGTGCCAGCAGCCTCCTGGGGACTAGCAGCACAGATACGCAGTATTTT. Its translation is CASSLLGTSSTDTQYF.

The DNA of the CDR3 is TGTGCCACCCGTGCCCCCTCGGGAAACGGGGAGCTGTTTTTT. As protein: CATRAPSGNGELFF. The chain combines TRBV7-2 with TRBJ2-2, with D maybe TRBD2 (5 bases). Germline lookup yields CDR1 SGHTA and CDR2 FQGNSA. This CDR3 comprises 14 residues. V shed 10 bases and J shed 7 bases, with 19 bases lying between them.